The 16 T cell receptor beta chains reported below all come from one sample, sequenced in a study of tumor-infiltrating lymphocytes in primary liver carcinoma (dated by TCRdb to the late 2010s). The sequencer was an Illumina HiSeq 2500. Starting from approximately 500 ng total RNA, TCRbeta-specific cDNA was produced by reverse transcription with a constant-region primer and ProtoScript II reverse transcriptase. Construction of the TCRbeta libraries relied on three nested rounds of multiplex PCR, following a slightly modified ARM-PCR procedure. Each of the first two PCR rounds ran for approximately 9 cycles using multiplex TRBV1-TRBV30 forward primers together with a Cbeta reverse primer. The raw public data were reprocessed by TCRdb itself: fastp quality trimming at Q25, MiXCR clonotype calling, in-frame beta chains only. Entries that share a CDR3 protein sequence are merged under the most common genes and DNA. The sample data list 300,000 to 350,000 distinct CDR3 sequences, and roughly 60% of these were observed just once. Clones ranked in the top ten supply about 17% of the sample.

RNA from unsorted whole blood was extracted with TRIzol reagent, and germline DNA was obtained with the DNeasy Blood & Tissue kit. What was sequenced was peripheral blood. These TCRs come from a woman aged 25 to 39 with primary liver carcinoma and hepatitis B virus infection.

In its sample, this clonotype was seen a few times. The rearrangement links TRBV4-3 to TRBJ2-3, with 7 bases matching TRBD2. CDR3 length: 17 amino acids. Looked up from germline, CDR1 is LGHNA and CDR2 is YSLEER. V dropped 1 base and J dropped 5; count of bases not matched to a gene: 12. CDR3 bases: TGCGCCAGCAGCCAAGGATGGGCGGGAGAGTCTGGAGATACGCAGTATTTT. Translating it yields CASSQGWAGESGDTQYF.

The chain uses TRBV6-6 and TRBJ2-1, with D perhaps TRBD2 (6 bases). V was shortened by 11 bases and J by 5 bases, with 16 bases between the two germline ends. This CDR3 spans 13 amino acids. Germline CDR1 MNHNY, CDR2 SVGAGI (reference sequence). The CDR3 nucleotides read TGTGCCCTTGGGCGTAGCGGAGACAATGAGCAGTTCTTC. This encodes CALGRSGDNEQFF.

The V gene is TRBV11-2, the J gene TRBJ1-2; D call uncertain. The V gene's germline CDR1 is SGHAT and CDR2 FQNNGV. V was clipped by 6 bases and J by 3 bases, with 11 bases between them. The CDR3 is 13 amino acids. CDR3 DNA sequence: TGTGCCAGCAGTTTATTCACTGACTATGGCTACACCTTC. Its protein product is CASSLFTDYGYTF.

The chain joins TRBV5-4 to TRBJ2-7; 7 positions match TRBD1. The V and J ends lost 2 bases and 0 bases, in that order; junction bases with no gene match: 23. Per germline, CDR1 SGHNT and CDR2 YYREEE (reference sequence). The CDR3 runs to 21 residues. The CDR3 sequence: CASSFIPTSTGVLTSSYEQYF. CDR3 sequence (DNA): TGTGCCAGCAGCTTTATCCCCACCAGCACAGGGGTCCTAACCAGCTCCTACGAGCAGTACTTC.

As for this clonotype: Being one base from a much bigger clone, this may be a read error. The chain has TRBV6-5 and TRBJ2-5; 8 bases match TRBD2. This CDR3 has 14 amino acids. From germline, CDR1 is MNHEY and CDR2 SVGAGI. Trimming took 7 bases from V and 3 from J; bases not matched to a gene: 7. The chain's CDR3 is CASNPGLVKETQYF. The CDR3 DNA sequence: TGTGCCAGCAATCCGGGACTAGTAAAAGAGACCCAGTACTTC.

A remark on this clonotype: One base away lies a much larger clone, so this may be a sequencing read error. The chain recombines TRBV29-1 with TRBJ1-1; D gene ambiguous. The CDR3 covers 12 residues. CDR1 is SQVTM and CDR2 is ANQGSEA in the germline V gene. In DNA form, the CDR3 reads TGCAACGTTGTCACTTGGATAGGGTTAGCTTTCTTT. This sequence encodes CNVVTWIGLAFF.

This clonotype was detected many times. The junction differs from germline at one of its ends, possibly a read error. The chain is built from TRBV7-8 and TRBJ2-2, with D possibly TRBD1 on 6 matching bases. The CDR3 loop spans 14 amino acids. The germline V gene encodes CDR1 SGHVS and CDR2 FQNEAQ. The CDR3 loop is CASSLGSLGQILNF. The CDR3, as DNA: TGTGCCAGCAGCTTAGGTTCGCTCGGACAGATCCTCAATTTT.

The chain links TRBV28 to TRBJ2-7, with a weak D call TRBD2 (6 bases). The CDR3 length is 20 residues. Trimming removed 5 bases from V and 4 bases from J, with 33 bases in between. Germline V lookup: CDR1 MDHEN, CDR2 SYDVKM. CDR3 nucleotides: TGTGCCAGCAGTCCCCCGGGCTCTTGGGGGGAGTACCGGATTCCTTACGAGCAGTACTTC. Its protein is CASSPPGSWGEYRIPYEQYF.

The chain joins TRBV7-9 to TRBJ1-1; D is ambiguous. The CDR3 spans 14 residues. CDR1 is SEHNR and CDR2 is FQNEAQ in the germline V gene (reference sequence). V gave up 6 bases and J gave up 6 bases, with 17 bases separating them. CDR3 in DNA: TGTGCCAGCAGTGCCCCCCGAAGGGATCCTGAAGCTTTCTTT. The encoded protein is CASSAPRRDPEAFF.

This chain links TRBV29-1 with TRBJ2-7; 7 bases line up with TRBD2. The CDR3 is made up of 13 amino acids. Germline V lookup: CDR1 SQVTM, CDR2 ANQGSEA. V dropped 4 bases and J dropped 7; count of bases not matched to a gene: 10. The CDR3: CSVGWREMREQYF. The CDR3 DNA reads TGCAGCGTTGGGTGGCGGGAGATGAGGGAGCAGTACTTC.

This clonotype showed up just a few times. This CDR3 fails to terminate in the conserved phenylalanine or tryptophan, so it likely reflects a read error. CDR3 region: CASSLISGGNTEAFL. CDR3 sequence (DNA): TGTGCCAGCAGCTTAATCTCAGGGGGGAACACTGAAGCTTTCCTT. The rearrangement joins TRBV11-2 to TRBJ1-1; 7 positions agree with TRBD1. The ends lost 2 bases at V and 1 base at J; junction bases unmatched: 4. The CDR3 runs 15 residues. Germline lookup yields CDR1 SGHAT and CDR2 FQNNGV.

This clonotype has ten or more counts. This CDR3 reads CSVEGGPPGRANIQYF. As DNA, the CDR3 is TGCAGCGTTGAAGGAGGACCCCCGGGCAGGGCCAACATTCAGTACTTC. The chain uses TRBV29-1 and TRBJ2-4; D possibly corresponds to TRBD1 (5 bases). With 1 base removed from V and 7 bases from J, the gap between germline ends came to 20 bases. There are 16 residues in the CDR3. The germline CDR1 and CDR2 sequences are SQVTM and ANQGSEA.

The rearrangement links TRBV6-6 to TRBJ2-1; TRBD1 might be the D (6 bases). Per the germline V gene, CDR1 is MNHNY and CDR2 is SVGAGI (reference sequence). The CDR3 has 15 amino acids. V lost 6 bases, J lost 5 bases, and 17 bases lay in between. The CDR3 here is CASSSGDFSHNEQFF. The CDR3 region has the DNA TGTGCCAGCAGCTCAGGGGATTTTTCCCACAATGAGCAGTTCTTC.

The chain is built from TRBV4-1 and TRBJ2-2; D is possibly TRBD1 (5 bases). Germline V gene data show CDR1 as MGHRA and CDR2 as YSYEKL. The CDR3 covers 15 residues. Between the trimmed V and J ends, which lost 0 bases and 6 bases, there was a span of 11 bases. The CDR3 DNA reads as TGCGCCAGCAGCCAAGAAGGGGATAACGCCGGGGAGCTGTTTTTT. Its translation is CASSQEGDNAGELFF.

This clonotype has more than one count but fewer than ten. The chain links TRBV30 to TRBJ2-1; D remains unclear. Germline V CDR1 and CDR2: GTSNPN, SVGIG (reference sequence). The CDR3 totals 12 residues. V gave up 4 bases and J gave up 0 bases, with 4 bases separating them. CDR3 sequence: CAWMASYNEQFF. Written as DNA, the CDR3 is TGTGCCTGGATGGCCTCCTACAATGAGCAGTTCTTC.

This sequence joins TRBV6-5 and TRBJ2-1; D may be TRBD2 (8 bases). V lost 2 bases and J lost 5, with 16 bases in between. The V gene's germline CDR1 is MNHEY and CDR2 SVGAGI. The CDR3 contains 16 residues. CDR3 sequence (DNA): TGTGCCAGCAGTTACGGGACAGCGGGAGTCGACAATGAGCAGTTCTTC. Its protein is CASSYGTAGVDNEQFF.